This T cell receptor beta chain stems from a study of blood T cell repertoires in COVID-19. Study context: Collection of acute and convalescent COVID-19 samples took place in the United States, Italy and Spain.

Recovered Cohort 3 donors showed two negative PCRs, clearance, or symptom resolution. The V gene's germline CDR1 is MDHEN and CDR2 SYDVKM. After removal of 5 bases from V and 1 base from J, the junction contained 3 bases not matched to a gene. The CDR3 extends over 17 amino acids. In the original processing: Counts of nucleated cells, estimated from reference gene primer amplification, were obtained. Here immunoSEQ multiplex PCR was the method, and the copy in TCRdb shows in-frame clones only, minus some. D and trimming were read from the DNA, whereas the V and J calls and clone size are those reported in that table. This table has roughly 250,000 clones, around 87% appearing once.

The sample was PBMCs or T cells enriched from blood (not recorded which). The receptor comes from a woman aged 50 to 65 who had recovered from COVID-19. The chain combines TRBV28 with TRBJ2-1, with TRBD2 matching over 15 bases. Here the CDR3 reads CASSTGLAGGSYNEQFF. The CDR3 coding sequence is TGTGCCAGCAGTACCGGACTAGCGGGGGGGTCCTACAATGAGCAGTTCTTC.